The TCR beta chain described here comes from a study of blood T cell repertoires in COVID-19. About the research overall: The origin of the acute and convalescent COVID-19 samples was the United States, Italy and Spain. Sources were T cells, B-cell-depleted T cells, or PBMCs; the material itself was cDNA or gDNA.

The CDR3 covers 18 residues. Looked up from germline, CDR1 is MNHNS and CDR2 is SASEGT. After removal of 3 bases from V and 6 bases from J, the junction contained 16 bases not matched to a gene. Sequencing used immunoSEQ multiplex PCR; TCRdb keeps in-frame clones, though not all of them. The profile covers about 190,000 clones, with approximately 79% appearing a single time and 9.5% to 15% taken by the ten largest. The V and J genes are TRBV6-1 and TRBJ1-5; TRBD1 agrees at 8 bases. The source material was peripheral blood. The receptor was derived from a woman aged 45-59 years with acute or convalescent COVID-19. The CDR3 sequence is CASSDQRTGSTSGQPQHF. Written as DNA, the CDR3 is TGTGCCAGCAGTGATCAACGGACAGGGTCGACAAGTGGTCAGCCCCAGCATTTT.